A single sample gave rise to the 4 T cell receptor beta chains below, sequenced in a study of regulatory T cells in long-lasting Graves disease. Time point defined: newly diagnosed GD, antithyroid drugs for less than 3 months. PBMC-derived RNA was used for the TCR library. According to the study, TCR beta libraries were built with iRepertoire HTBI primers and CDR3-region Arm-PCR. Each CDR3 protein gets one entry after TCRdb re-called the multiplex PCR reads with MiXCR. The sample has 360,000 or so distinct CDR3 sequences; 16% are singletons. These same data were also listed under a study on T cells in Graves' hyperthyroidism and ophthalmopathy.

This sample comprised peripheral blood mononuclear cells (PBMCs), obtained at new diagnosis, from a patient treated with antithyroid drugs. The receptors shown here come from a man in his forties or fifties with Graves disease.

This clonotype was found many times. The chain couples TRBV2 to TRBJ1-1, with D uncertain. The germline CDR1 and CDR2 sequences are SNHLY and FYNNEI. Trimming removed 8 bases at V and 11 bases at J, with 12 bases between. CDR3 length: 10 residues. This CDR3 is CASLQRWAFF. CDR3 nucleotide sequence: TGTGCCAGCCTCCAGAGGTGGGCTTTCTTT. Together with reference TRBV2 and TRBJ1-1, the CDR3 gives the full variable domain: EPEVTQTPSHQVTQMGQEVILRCVPISNHLYFYWYRQILGQKVEFLVSFYNNEISEKSEIFDDQFSVERPDGSNFTLKIRSTKLEDSAMYFCASLQRWAFFGQGTRLTVV.

The genes are TRBV6-2 or TRBV6-3 and TRBJ2-7; the match to TRBD2 covers 10 bases. Trimming removed 6 bases from V and 5 bases from J; junction bases left unmatched: 7. The CDR3 spans 14 residues. The germline V gene has CDR1 MNHEY and CDR2 SVGEGT. The CDR3 protein is CASRKRGGLNEQYF. The CDR3 DNA is TGTGCCAGCAGAAAGCGGGGGGGTCTCAACGAGCAGTACTTC.

This chain joins TRBV29-1 and TRBJ1-2; the D gene is possibly TRBD1 (5 bases). This CDR3 comprises 15 residues. V lost 1 base to trimming and J lost 1 base, with 13 bases between them. Germline lookup yields CDR1 SQVTM and CDR2 ANQGSEA. CDR3 sequence (DNA): TGCAGCGTTGAAGGTGGGGCCAAAGGTAACTATGGCTACACCTTC. Encoded protein: CSVEGGAKGNYGYTF.

This clonotype was seen repeatedly, ten times or more. A much larger clone lies a single base off, so this may be a read error. The V call is TRBV3-1, the J call TRBJ1-1; the D is unclear. Between the trimmed V and J ends, which lost 2 bases and 4 bases, there was a span of 8 bases. CDR1 LGHDT and CDR2 YNNKEL come from the germline V gene (reference sequence). This CDR3 spans 13 amino acids. The CDR3 here is CASSQRRSTEAFF. The CDR3 region has the DNA TGTGCCAGCAGCCAAAGACGGAGCACTGAAGCTTTCTTT.